This record covers a single T cell receptor beta chain. This sample is drawn from a study of blood T cell repertoires in COVID-19. Looking at the study overall: Samples taken during acute and convalescent COVID-19 were collected in the United States, Italy and Spain. Sources were T cells, B-cell-depleted T cells, or PBMCs; the material itself was cDNA or gDNA.

The CDR3 spans 14 residues. Trimming cost V 0 bases and J 6 bases, with 10 bases left between them. Germline CDR1 is SGDLS and CDR2 is YYNGEE. In the original processing: Reference gene primer amplification gave estimated nucleated cell counts. The method was immunoSEQ multiplex PCR; TCRdb's version includes in-frame clones alone and lacks a portion of them. That table gives V, J and clone size, and the DNA gave D and trimming. The sample lists about 120,000 clones; roughly four fifths were seen once. V is TRBV9 and J is TRBJ1-5, with a possible D match to TRBD1 (6 bases). Specimen: peripheral blood. The origin of this receptor is a woman aged 55-69 years with acute or convalescent COVID-19. CDR3 in DNA: TGTGCCAGCAGCGTAGAGGGGGGGGGTCAGCCCCAGCATTTT. Encoded protein: CASSVEGGGQPQHF.